A single sample is the source of the 21 T cell receptor beta chains below, sequenced in a study of control samples from healthy donors and cancer patients. Sequencing was performed with immunoSEQ multiplex PCR; in TCRdb, only in-frame clones are kept and a portion is missing. This sample has 150,000 to 200,000 clones; about 93% occur once, and the top ten carry approximately 4%. The specimen sequenced was blood. These receptors came from a woman aged 55-75 years in good health.

The V call is TRBV4-1, the J call TRBJ1-4, with 12 bases lining up with TRBD1. Looked up from germline, CDR1 is MGHRA and CDR2 is YSYEKL. This CDR3 contains 16 residues. V was pared by 4 bases and J by 8 bases, with 8 bases of the junction left unmatched. The CDR3 is CASSLSGTGGQEKLFF. In nucleotides, the CDR3 is TGCGCCAGCAGCCTTTCCGGGACAGGGGGCCAGGAAAAACTGTTTTTT.

The chain couples TRBV19 to TRBJ2-7; 7 nucleotides agree with TRBD1. Germline CDR1 LNHDA, CDR2 SQIVND (reference sequence). J was trimmed by 5 bases and V by 9 bases; bases with no gene match: 16. There are 15 residues in the CDR3. For the CDR3, the DNA is TGTGCCAGCCGCATAAGAGGCCGGGACAGAGACGAGCAGTACTTC. This gives the protein CASRIRGRDRDEQYF.

The CDR3 coding sequence is TGCGCCAGCAGGATTGCGACAGGGTTGAGGATCACTGAAGCTTTCTTT. Its translation: CASRIATGLRITEAFF. The chain employs TRBV4-1 and TRBJ1-1; 7 bases fit TRBD1. The V segment lost 6 bases and the J segment 4 bases; nucleotides outside the gene matches: 14. Germline CDR1 is MGHRA and CDR2 is YSYEKL. The CDR3 loop spans 16 amino acids.

This clone occurred once. The chain is built from TRBV27 and TRBJ1-2; tentative D call: TRBD1 (5 bases). In germline, CDR1 is MNHEY, CDR2 SMNVEV (reference sequence). The length of the CDR3 is 12 residues. Trimming took off 5 bases at V and 7 bases at J, with 11 bases between the two ends. In DNA form, the CDR3 reads TGTGCCAGCAGTGGGGGGACGAGTGGCTACACCTTC. It yields the protein CASSGGTSGYTF.

The J gene is TRBJ2-7, the V gene TRBV2; D might be TRBD1 (6 bases). Trimming shortened V by 6 bases and J by 6 bases, and 9 bases separated the two germline ends. The CDR3 loop spans 11 amino acids. CDR1 and CDR2 from the germline V gene are SNHLY and FYNNEI. The CDR3 here is CASRYRAEQYF. CDR3 DNA sequence: TGTGCCAGCAGATACAGGGCCGAGCAGTACTTC.

The chain recombines TRBV5-4 with TRBJ2-1; no firm D call. From germline, CDR1 is SGHNT and CDR2 YYREEE (reference sequence). This CDR3 is built from 11 residues. Deletions cut 0 bases from V and 10 bases from J, with 5 bases between. The CDR3 sequence: CASSLAWEQFF. CDR3 nucleotide sequence: TGTGCCAGCAGCTTGGCTTGGGAGCAGTTCTTC.

The J gene is TRBJ2-2, the V gene TRBV4-1; the D gene is possibly TRBD2 (5 bases). The CDR3 spans 17 residues. V gave up 0 bases and J gave up 3 bases, with 14 bases separating them. The germline V gene encodes CDR1 MGHRA and CDR2 YSYEKL. The CDR3 bases are TGCGCCAGCAGCCAAGATCGATTCGTCGGGGACACCGGGGAGCTGTTTTTT. Protein: CASSQDRFVGDTGELFF.

The genes are TRBV7-2 and TRBJ1-6, with 8 bases fitting TRBD1. The CDR3 is 15 amino acids. Germline V gives CDR1 SGHTA, CDR2 FQGNSA. V gave up 2 bases and J gave up 5 bases; unmatched junction bases: 2. The CDR3 loop is CASSLTGQDNSPLHF. CDR3 sequence (DNA): TGTGCCAGCAGCTTAACGGGACAGGATAATTCACCCCTCCACTTT.

The chain recombines TRBV6-2 or TRBV6-3 with TRBJ2-1; the D gene is possibly TRBD2 (7 bases). Deletions cut 3 bases from V and 4 bases from J, with 13 bases between. Germline V gene data show CDR1 as MNHEY and CDR2 as SVGEGT. The CDR3 loop spans 15 amino acids. CDR3 bases: TGTGCCAGCAGTTATATGGGGGGGCTGTACAATGAGCAGTTCTTC. This gives the protein CASSYMGGLYNEQFF.

The rearrangement joins TRBV18 to TRBJ2-4, with TRBD2 matching 7 bases. Per the germline V gene, CDR1 is KGHSH and CDR2 is LQKENI. The CDR3 sequence is 17 residues long. J lost 0 bases, V lost 0 bases, and 5 bases had no gene match. CDR3 residues: CASSPPRLAGAKNIQYF. CDR3 sequence (DNA): TGTGCCAGCTCACCACCCCGACTAGCAGGAGCCAAAAACATTCAGTACTTC.

The chain recombines TRBV7-8 with TRBJ2-3, with a possible D match to TRBD1 (6 bases). Germline V gene sequence: CDR1 SGHVS, CDR2 FQNEAQ. The CDR3 has 19 residues. The V gene lost 1 base and the J gene lost 2 bases, with 22 bases spanning the gap. The CDR3 coding sequence is TGTGCCAGCAGCTTAGGAGTTTGGGTTCTCGGACAGTCCACAGATACGCAGTATTTT. Amino acid sequence: CASSLGVWVLGQSTDTQYF. The full variable domain, its missing parts supplied by reference TRBV7-8 and TRBJ2-3, is GAGVSQSPRYKVAKRGQDVALRCDPISGHVSLFWYQQALGQGPEFLTYFQNEAQLDKSGLPSDRFFAERPEGSVSTLKIQRTQQEDSAVYLCASSLGVWVLGQSTDTQYFGPGTRLTVL.

The chain joins TRBV18 to TRBJ2-7; 7 bases align to TRBD2. The ends lost 3 bases at V and 2 bases at J; junction bases unmatched: 7. The CDR3 spans 15 residues. Germline V CDR1 and CDR2: KGHSH, LQKENI. The CDR3 nucleotides read TGTGCCAGCTCACCTAGAGGGACTATCCCCTACGAGCAGTACTTC. It translates to CASSPRGTIPYEQYF. The full variable domain, rest sourced from reference TRBV18 and TRBJ2-7, is NAGVMQNPRHLVRRRGQEARLRCSPMKGHSHVYWYRQLPEEGLKFMVYLQKENIIDESGMPKERFSAEFPKEGPSILRIQQVVRGDSAAYFCASSPRGTIPYEQYFGPGTRLTVT.

The gene calls are TRBV3-1 (or the pseudogene TRBV3-2) and TRBJ1-3; D is perhaps TRBD1 (5 bases). The CDR3 length is 15 residues. The V gene lost 1 base and the J gene lost 3 bases, with 10 bases spanning the gap. Germline V lookup: CDR1 LGHDT, CDR2 YNNKEL (reference sequence). The CDR3 here is CASSQVGAGGNTIYF. The CDR3 region has the DNA TGTGCCAGCAGCCAAGTTGGGGCTGGTGGAAACACCATATATTTT.

The chain combines TRBV3-1 (or the pseudogene TRBV3-2) with TRBJ1-5, with D perhaps TRBD1 (5 bases). This CDR3 spans 14 amino acids. The V gene lost 4 bases and the J gene lost 9 bases, with 16 bases spanning the gap. Germline V CDR1 and CDR2: LGHDT, YNNKEL (reference sequence). Written as DNA, the CDR3 is TGTGCCAGCAGCCGGGGACGGGCGGAAGGGCCCCAGCATTTT. Its translation: CASSRGRAEGPQHF.

The chain recombines TRBV4-3 with TRBJ1-1; tentatively, D is TRBD1 (5 bases). This CDR3 spans 15 amino acids. The germline V gene has CDR1 LGHNA and CDR2 YSLEER. Trimming removed 0 bases from V and 0 bases from J, with 8 bases in between. CDR3 in DNA: TGCGCCAGCAGCCAAGAACCAGGGATGAACACTGAAGCTTTCTTT. Translating it yields CASSQEPGMNTEAFF.

The chain recombines TRBV2 with TRBJ2-2, with TRBD2 matching over 9 bases. V lost 8 bases, J lost 4 bases, and 11 bases stayed unmatched. CDR1 SNHLY and CDR2 FYNNEI come from the germline V gene. The CDR3 is 16 amino acids. The CDR3 region is CASRSGSGGRTGELFF. As DNA, the CDR3 is TGTGCCAGCCGAAGTGGTAGCGGGGGTCGCACCGGGGAGCTGTTTTTT.

The chain couples TRBV12-3 or TRBV12-4 to TRBJ1-1, with a weak D call TRBD1 (5 bases). Trimming removed 6 bases at V and 8 bases at J, with 16 bases between. The CDR3 extends over 13 amino acids. The CDR3 sequence: CASSPGGAIEAFF. The CDR3 coding sequence is TGTGCCAGCAGCCCCGGGGGTGCGATAGAAGCTTTCTTT.

This clone is a singleton in its sample. The V gene is TRBV5-6, the J gene TRBJ1-2, with 7 positions matching TRBD1. This CDR3 is built from 15 residues. V trimming: 2 bases; J trimming: 0 bases; junction bases outside the gene matches: 4. Germline V gene lookup returns CDR1 SGHDT and CDR2 YYEEEE. The CDR3 is CASSFRDSPNYGYTF. Here the CDR3 DNA reads TGTGCCAGCAGCTTCCGGGACAGCCCTAACTATGGCTACACCTTC.

This chain joins TRBV6-2 or TRBV6-3 and TRBJ2-7; the D gene is possibly TRBD1 (7 bases). This CDR3 comprises 15 residues. V was clipped by 5 bases and J by 3 bases, with 17 bases between them. CDR1 and CDR2 from the germline V gene are MNHEY and SVGEGT. CDR3 amino acids: CASSQGQGGVYEQYF. In nucleotides, the CDR3 is TGTGCCAGCAGTCAAGGGCAGGGGGGCGTCTACGAGCAGTACTTC.

CDR3: CASSPGGREETQYF. The CDR3 bases are TGTGCCAGCAGCCCAGGGGGCCGGGAAGAGACCCAGTACTTC. The chain is built from TRBV7-9 and TRBJ2-5, with TRBD1 matching over 8 bases. This CDR3 contains 14 residues. Germline loops: CDR1 SEHNR, CDR2 FQNEAQ (reference sequence). Losses at the gene ends were 5 bases for V and 3 bases for J; bases not matched to a gene: 5.

The J gene is TRBJ2-3, the V gene TRBV3-1 (or the pseudogene TRBV3-2); D possibly uses TRBD1 or TRBD2 (6 bases each). The CDR3 extends over 18 amino acids. The V gene lost 3 bases and the J gene lost 2 bases, with 21 bases spanning the gap. The germline CDR1 and CDR2 sequences are LGHDT and YNNKEL (reference sequence). In nucleotides, the CDR3 is TGTGCCAGCAGCCAGACAAGGAGGGGGGCCGGGGCCACAGATACGCAGTATTTT. This translates into CASSQTRRGAGATDTQYF.